Presented here are 28 T cell receptor beta chains from one specimen sequenced in a study of neurological immune-mediated disorders. Using its own MiXCR run on the 5' RACE reads, TCRdb lists one record per CDR3 protein. The repertoire has 11,000 to 15,000 distinct CDR3 sequences, around 14% of them found once; the top ten carry 41%. Material for sequencing was CD8+ T cells from blood. These receptors all stem from a female donor with HTLV-1-associated myelopathy (HAM/TSP).

This clonotype has ten or more counts. V usage is TRBV6-5 and J usage is TRBJ1-2; 7 bases fit TRBD1. The germline CDR1 and CDR2 sequences are MNHEY and SVGAGI. Germline trimming cut 0 bases from V and 6 bases from J; bases unmatched to any gene: 13. The CDR3 runs to 17 residues. In DNA form, the CDR3 reads TGTGCCAGCAGTTACTCACCAGGGACAGTGGGGGTGAATGGCTACACCTTC. Amino acid sequence: CASSYSPGTVGVNGYTF.

This clonotype was seen ten or more times. This chain uses TRBV27 with TRBJ1-2; D gene uncertain. There are 12 residues in the CDR3. With 8 bases removed from V and 4 bases from J, the gap between germline ends came to 11 bases. Germline V lookup: CDR1 MNHEY, CDR2 SMNVEV (reference sequence). For the CDR3, the DNA is TGTGCCAGCGGTTCACGGGGCTATGGCTACACCTTC. Protein product: CASGSRGYGYTF.

This clonotype was observed at least ten times. V usage is TRBV5-1 and J usage is TRBJ2-2; the D gene could be TRBD1 or TRBD2 (5 bases each). The CDR3 has 15 residues. Germline V lookup: CDR1 SGHRS, CDR2 YFSETQ. Trimming took off 3 bases at V and 0 bases at J, with 9 bases between the two ends. Written as DNA, the CDR3 is TGCGCCAGCAGCTCTGGGGGAACGAACACCGGGGAGCTGTTTTTT. Protein sequence: CASSSGGTNTGELFF.

This sequence joins TRBV5-5 and TRBJ1-2; TRBD1 is a possible D gene (5 bases). Germline V gene sequence: CDR1 SGHKS, CDR2 YYEKEE (reference sequence). Trimming took 0 bases from V and 1 from J, leaving 16 bases between them. This CDR3 comprises 17 residues. The CDR3 DNA follows: TGTGCCAGCAGCTTGGGCAGGGCCTTTGGGGTTAACTATGGCTACACCTTC. This translates into CASSLGRAFGVNYGYTF.

This clonotype was seen many times. The chain joins TRBV29-1 to TRBJ2-7; the match to TRBD2 covers 14 bases. V lost 5 bases and J lost 3; bases outside the gene matches: 3. This CDR3 has 14 residues. The germline gives CDR1 SQVTM, CDR2 ANQGSEA. Here the CDR3 reads CSVRLAGGHYEQYF. In nucleotides, the CDR3 is TGCAGCGTTAGACTAGCGGGAGGGCACTACGAGCAGTACTTC.

This clonotype was found many times. This chain uses TRBV12-3 or TRBV12-4 with TRBJ2-7; TRBD2 might be the D (5 bases). The CDR3 is 11 amino acids. V shed 3 bases and J shed 6 bases, with 6 bases lying between them. The CDR3 bases are TGTGCCAGCAGTTTGGCGGGCGAGCAGTACTTC. It yields the protein CASSLAGEQYF.

This clonotype was detected many times. This chain joins TRBV20-1 and TRBJ1-5, with D possibly TRBD1 on 6 matching bases. This CDR3 has 14 amino acids. V was pared by 3 bases and J by 3 bases, with 12 bases between. CDR1 is DFQATT, CDR2 SNEGSKA, per germline (reference sequence). CDR3 in DNA: TGCAGTGCTAGTTCCCAGGGGCTCAATCAGCCCCAGCATTTT. As protein: CSASSQGLNQPQHF.

This clonotype occurred many times. The rearrangement joins TRBV6-8 to TRBJ2-5, with unresolved D. V gave up 6 bases and J gave up 5 bases, with 10 bases separating them. The CDR3 runs to 12 residues. CDR1 is MNHGY and CDR2 is SAAAGT in the germline V gene. CDR3 DNA: TGTGCCAGCAGCTCAGATCGGGAGACCCAGTACTTC. Its translation: CASSSDRETQYF.

Ten or more counts support this clonotype. The chain joins TRBV28 to TRBJ2-1, with 8 bases aligning to TRBD1. Germline V lookup: CDR1 MDHEN, CDR2 SYDVKM. The CDR3 extends over 17 amino acids. V lost 6 bases, J lost 7 bases, and 17 bases stayed unmatched. The CDR3 DNA reads as TGTGCCAGCAGCCTACCCTTACCCTTTCGGACAGGGAATGAGCAGTTCTTC. Protein: CASSLPLPFRTGNEQFF.

Many counts were recorded for this clonotype. CDR3 sequence reads: CSAARVRYQETQYF. The DNA of the CDR3 is TGCAGTGCGGCCAGGGTGAGGTACCAAGAGACCCAGTACTTC. V usage is TRBV20-1 and J usage is TRBJ2-5; D may be TRBD1 (5 bases). V was trimmed by 6 bases and J by 0 bases, leaving 14 bases between them. Germline CDR1 is DFQATT and CDR2 is SNEGSKA (reference sequence). This CDR3 is 14 amino acids long.

This clonotype was counted many times. The J gene is TRBJ1-1, the V gene TRBV9, with a possible D match to TRBD1 (5 bases). This CDR3 spans 13 amino acids. V was cut by 4 bases and J by 8 bases, with 15 bases left in between. Germline values: CDR1 SGDLS, CDR2 YYNGEE. The CDR3 sequence: CASSSTSREEAFF. In DNA, the CDR3 is TGTGCCAGCAGCTCAACGTCCAGGGAGGAAGCTTTCTTT.

This clonotype was picked up many times. The CDR3 spells CASSLAPGPAETQYF. The CDR3 region has the DNA TGTGCCAGCAGCTTAGCCCCTGGACCCGCAGAGACCCAGTACTTC. The J gene is TRBJ2-5, the V gene TRBV13; D is uncertain. This CDR3 region has 15 residues. Germline-derived CDR1 and CDR2 are PRHDT and FYEKMQ (reference sequence). V was cut by 1 base and J by 4 bases, with 13 bases left in between.

The table lists this clonotype with many counts. The chain employs TRBV5-6 and TRBJ2-3; D is undetermined. The CDR3 length is 16 residues. V was pared by 0 bases and J by 0 bases, with 11 bases between. The germline CDR1 and CDR2 sequences are SGHDT and YYEEEE. The CDR3 sequence: CASSLAGATSTDTQYF. In nucleotides, the CDR3 is TGTGCCAGCAGCTTGGCGGGCGCTACTAGCACAGATACGCAGTATTTT.

This clonotype was seen ten or more times. The chain has TRBV4-1 and TRBJ2-5; D is ambiguous. This CDR3 spans 14 amino acids. Per germline, CDR1 MGHRA and CDR2 YSYEKL. Trimming took 4 bases from V and 2 from J, leaving 11 bases between them. The CDR3 DNA reads TGCGCCAGCAGCCCCCTCCCCGATCAAGAGACCCAGTACTTC. Its translation: CASSPLPDQETQYF.

Sample share makes this clonotype medium-sized. The CDR3: CASSLSAAGGYTF. In nucleotides, the CDR3 is TGTGCCAGCAGCCTGTCGGCAGCGGGAGGCTACACCTTC. This chain connects TRBV7-6 to TRBJ1-2; D is uncertain. Germline V gene lookup returns CDR1 SGHVS and CDR2 FNYEAQ. Deletions cut 5 bases from V and 8 bases from J, with 15 bases between. The length of the CDR3 is 13 residues.

This clonotype was seen many times. The V call is TRBV7-9, the J call TRBJ2-3, with a weak D call TRBD1 (5 bases). Germline V gene lookup returns CDR1 SEHNR and CDR2 FQNEAQ (reference sequence). Trimming removed 3 bases at V and 2 bases at J, with 15 bases between. This CDR3 region has 16 residues. CDR3 coding DNA: TGTGCCAGCAGCTTCGAGAGCTCGACAGCCACAGATACGCAGTATTTT. Amino acid sequence: CASSFESSTATDTQYF.

Notes on this clonotype: One junction end does not reproduce the germline sequence, and a read error may be involved. As DNA, the CDR3 is TGTGCCAGCAGCAGAACACTGGACACTGAAGCTTTCTTT. Protein sequence: CASSRTLDTEAFF. The rearrangement uses TRBV5-1 and TRBJ1-1; the D is unclear. Germline CDR1 reads SGHRS; CDR2 reads YFSETQ. The CDR3 totals 13 residues.

This clonotype was seen a few times. V usage is TRBV9 and J usage is TRBJ2-7; weak D call: TRBD1 (6 bases). V lost 3 bases to trimming and J lost 3 bases, with 16 bases between them. Germline V gene data show CDR1 as SGDLS and CDR2 as YYNGEE. CDR3 length: 15 residues. The CDR3 nucleotides read TGTGCCAGCAGCGCCCTCCCGGGACAAGGCTACGAGCAGTACTTC. Translation gives CASSALPGQGYEQYF.

This clonotype showed up many times. The chain combines TRBV5-5 with TRBJ2-1, with TRBD2 matching over 10 bases. Germline V gene lookup returns CDR1 SGHKS and CDR2 YYEKEE (reference sequence). The CDR3 extends over 16 amino acids. Trimming took 4 bases from V and 5 from J; bases not matched to a gene: 9. For the CDR3, the DNA is TGTGCCAGCAGCCACGAAGCGGGGGGGCTCCACAATGAGCAGTTCTTC. It is translated as CASSHEAGGLHNEQFF. Together with reference TRBV5-5 and TRBJ2-1, the CDR3 gives the full variable domain: DAGVTQSPTHLIKTRGQQVTLRCSPISGHKSVSWYQQVLGQGPQFIFQYYEKEERGRGNFPDRFSARQFPNYSSELNVNALLLGDSALYLCASSHEAGGLHNEQFFGPGTRLTVL.

In its sample, this clonotype ranks as medium-sized. The gene calls are TRBV7-2 and TRBJ1-2; D perhaps matches TRBD1 (5 bases). The V and J ends lost 0 bases and 6 bases respectively, with 11 bases between them. CDR1 and CDR2 from the germline V gene are SGHTA and FQGNSA. The CDR3 extends over 14 amino acids. The CDR3 reads CASSLAPGVDGYTF. DNA of the CDR3: TGTGCCAGCAGCTTAGCGCCGGGGGTAGATGGCTACACCTTC.

This clonotype is large. The CDR3 here is CASSSFSANTGELFF. The DNA of the CDR3 is TGTGCCAGCAGCTCCTTTTCCGCGAACACCGGGGAGCTGTTTTTT. The genes are TRBV11-2 and TRBJ2-2; D is unresolved. Trimming cost V 4 bases and J 0 bases, with 9 bases left between them. The CDR3 spans 15 residues. From germline, CDR1 is SGHAT and CDR2 FQNNGV. Combining the CDR3 with reference TRBV11-2 and TRBJ2-2 gives the whole variable domain EAGVAQSPRYKIIEKRQSVAFWCNPISGHATLYWYQQILGQGPKLLIQFQNNGVVDDSQLPKDRFSAERLKGVDSTLKIQPAKLEDSAVYLCASSSFSANTGELFFGEGSRLTVL.

This clonotype was picked up many times. The genes are TRBV27 and TRBJ2-2, with a possible D match to TRBD1 (6 bases). In germline, CDR1 is MNHEY, CDR2 SMNVEV (reference sequence). The CDR3 has 12 residues. V lost 8 bases and J 7 bases, leaving 11 bases between the germline ends. The CDR3 spells CASRQGYGELFF. DNA of the CDR3: TGTGCCAGCCGCCAGGGGTACGGGGAGCTGTTTTTT.

This clonotype was seen repeatedly, ten times or more. The chain recombines TRBV10-1 with TRBJ2-5; 11 nucleotides match TRBD1. The CDR3 is made up of 16 amino acids. V lost 0 bases and J lost 5; bases outside the gene matches: 5. CDR1 and CDR2 from the germline V gene are WNHNN and SYGVQD (reference sequence). The CDR3 protein is CASSESRTGGLETQYF. In DNA, the CDR3 is TGCGCCAGCAGTGAGTCGAGGACAGGGGGCTTGGAGACCCAGTACTTC.

This clonotype was counted ten times or more. V usage is TRBV5-1 and J usage is TRBJ2-7; D is possibly TRBD1 (5 bases). The CDR3 consists of 16 residues. CDR1 SGHRS and CDR2 YFSETQ come from the germline V gene. Trimming removed 1 base at V and 2 bases at J, with 16 bases between. CDR3 protein: CASSLSGLDTTYEQYF. The CDR3 DNA follows: TGCGCCAGCAGCTTGTCAGGGTTGGACACAACCTACGAGCAGTACTTC.

There are many counts of this clonotype. This sequence joins TRBV6-1 and TRBJ2-7, with D maybe TRBD1 (6 bases). From germline, CDR1 is MNHNS and CDR2 SASEGT. The CDR3 covers 13 residues. V was cut by 4 bases and J by 7 bases, with 14 bases left in between. The DNA of the CDR3 is TGTGCCAGCAGTGCCGATACAGGGTATGAGCAGTACTTC. It is translated as CASSADTGYEQYF.

This clonotype was found many times. As DNA, the CDR3 is TGTGCCAGCAGCTTAGAGGCTAGCTCCTACGAGCAGTACTTC. Its translation: CASSLEASSYEQYF. The V and J genes are TRBV7-9 and TRBJ2-7; D is unresolved. Germline V gene sequence: CDR1 SEHNR, CDR2 FQNEAQ (reference sequence). The CDR3 covers 14 residues. The V end lost 1 base, the J end lost 0 bases, and 7 bases lay between the germline ends.

This clonotype showed up many times. The chain recombines TRBV3-1 with TRBJ2-7; 7 nucleotides match TRBD2. Germline CDR1 LGHDT, CDR2 YNNKEL (reference sequence). V trimming: 0 bases; J trimming: 1 base; junction bases outside the gene matches: 6. The CDR3 is made up of 16 amino acids. CDR3 amino acids: CASSQEISGVSYEQYF. The DNA of the CDR3 is TGTGCCAGCAGCCAAGAAATCAGCGGGGTTTCCTACGAGCAGTACTTC.

Many counts were recorded for this clonotype. The CDR3 DNA sequence: TGCGCCAGCAGCCAAGACCGGGACCCCAGTCGTGATGAGCAGTTCTTC. Translated, it gives CASSQDRDPSRDEQFF. The chain combines TRBV4-1 with TRBJ2-1; perhaps D is TRBD1 or TRBD2 (5 bases each). This CDR3 has 16 residues. The V end lost 0 bases, the J end lost 8 bases, and 17 bases lay between the germline ends. Germline-derived CDR1 and CDR2 are MGHRA and YSYEKL.